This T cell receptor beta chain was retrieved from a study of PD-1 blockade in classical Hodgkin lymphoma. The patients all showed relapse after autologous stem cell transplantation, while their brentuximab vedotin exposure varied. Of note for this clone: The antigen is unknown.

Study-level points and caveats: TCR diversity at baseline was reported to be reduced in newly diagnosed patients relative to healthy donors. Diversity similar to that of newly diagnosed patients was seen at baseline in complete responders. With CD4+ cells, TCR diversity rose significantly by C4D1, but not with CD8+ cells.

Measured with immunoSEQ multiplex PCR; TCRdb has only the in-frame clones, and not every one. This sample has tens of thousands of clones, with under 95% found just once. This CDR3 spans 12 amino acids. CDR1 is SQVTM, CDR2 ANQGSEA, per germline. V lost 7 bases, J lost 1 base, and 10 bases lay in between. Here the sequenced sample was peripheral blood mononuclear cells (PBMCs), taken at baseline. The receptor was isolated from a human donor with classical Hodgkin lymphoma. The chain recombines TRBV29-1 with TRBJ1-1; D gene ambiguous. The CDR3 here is CSGSKANTEAFF. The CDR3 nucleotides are TGCAGCGGAAGCAAGGCGAACACTGAAGCTTTCTTT.